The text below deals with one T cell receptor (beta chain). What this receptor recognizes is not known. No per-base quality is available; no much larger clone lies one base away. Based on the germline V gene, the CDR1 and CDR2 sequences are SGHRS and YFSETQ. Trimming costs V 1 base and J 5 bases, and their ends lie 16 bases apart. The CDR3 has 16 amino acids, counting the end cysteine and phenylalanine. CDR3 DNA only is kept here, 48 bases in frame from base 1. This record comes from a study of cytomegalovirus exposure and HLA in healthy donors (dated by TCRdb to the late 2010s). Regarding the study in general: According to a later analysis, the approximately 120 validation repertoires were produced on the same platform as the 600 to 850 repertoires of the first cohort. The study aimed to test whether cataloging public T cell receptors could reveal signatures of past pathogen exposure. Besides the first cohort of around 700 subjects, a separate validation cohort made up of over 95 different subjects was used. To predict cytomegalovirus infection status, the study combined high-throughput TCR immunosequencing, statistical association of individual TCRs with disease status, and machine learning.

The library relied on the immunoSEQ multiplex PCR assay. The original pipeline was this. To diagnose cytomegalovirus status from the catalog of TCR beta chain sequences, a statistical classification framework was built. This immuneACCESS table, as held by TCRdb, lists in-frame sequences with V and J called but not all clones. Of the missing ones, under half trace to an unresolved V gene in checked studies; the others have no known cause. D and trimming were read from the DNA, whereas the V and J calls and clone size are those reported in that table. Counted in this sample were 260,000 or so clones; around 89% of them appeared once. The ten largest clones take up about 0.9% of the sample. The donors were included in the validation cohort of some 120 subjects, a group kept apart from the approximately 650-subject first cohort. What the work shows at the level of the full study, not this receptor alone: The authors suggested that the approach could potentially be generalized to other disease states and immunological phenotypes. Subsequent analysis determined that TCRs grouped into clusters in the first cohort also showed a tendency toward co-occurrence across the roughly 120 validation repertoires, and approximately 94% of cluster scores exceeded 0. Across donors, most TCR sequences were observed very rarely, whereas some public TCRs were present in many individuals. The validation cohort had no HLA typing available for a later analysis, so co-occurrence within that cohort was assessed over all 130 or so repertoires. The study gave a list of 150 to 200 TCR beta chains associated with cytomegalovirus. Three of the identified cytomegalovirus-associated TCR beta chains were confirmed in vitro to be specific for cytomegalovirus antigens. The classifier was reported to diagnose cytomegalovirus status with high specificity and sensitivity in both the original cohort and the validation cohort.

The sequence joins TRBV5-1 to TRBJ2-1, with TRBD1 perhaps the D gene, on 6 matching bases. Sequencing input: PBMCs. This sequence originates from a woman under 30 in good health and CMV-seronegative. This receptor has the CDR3 CASSLNPGQGNNEQFF. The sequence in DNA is TGCGCCAGCAGCTTGAACCCGGGGCAGGGGAACAATGAGCAGTTCTTC. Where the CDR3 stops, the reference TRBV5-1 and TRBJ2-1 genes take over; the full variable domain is KAGVTQTPRYLIKTRGQQVTLSCSPISGHRSVSWYQQTPGQGLQFLFEYFSETQRNKGNFPGRFSGRQFSNSRSEMNVSTLELGDSALYLCASSLNPGQGNNEQFFGPGTRLTVL.